These T cell receptor beta chains were read from a single sample in a study of post-analysis software for immune sequencing data. TCRdb itself ran the PCR reads through MiXCR, one entry per CDR3 protein. The sample holds 750,000 to 900,000 distinct CDR3 sequences, around 42% seen once. The sequenced material came from blood. The source is a girl between 5 and 17 years old with multiple sclerosis. Both conserved end residues are part of each CDR3. Fields, in order: clone size, D gene, V gene, J gene, CDR3 protein, CDR3 DNA. D genes are given only for firm matches. Part of the rows lack a size; the others show once, few, many or a class for expanded clones.

>.|.|TRBV20-1|TRBJ2-7
CSAERAGPSYNEQYF
TGCAGTGCCGAGAGGGCGGGCCCCTCCTACAATGAGCAGTACTTC
>.|.|TRBV18|TRBJ1-2
CASSPGTRLANYGYTF
TGTGCCAGCTCACCGGGAACCCGGTTAGCTAACTATGGCTACACCTTC
>.|TRBD2|TRBV20-1|TRBJ2-1
CSADRTSGSYEQFF
TGCAGTGCTGATCGGACTAGCGGGAGTTATGAGCAGTTCTTC
>many|TRBD1|TRBV20-1|TRBJ1-5
CSARPGGAGQPQHF
TGCAGTGCTAGACCAGGGGGCGCGGGGCAGCCCCAGCATTTT
>.|.|TRBV24-1|TRBJ2-5
CATSDRKTGWETQYF
TGTGCCACCAGTGACCGTAAGACAGGCTGGGAGACCCAGTACTTC
>few|TRBD1|TRBV11-2|TRBJ1-2
CASSWGTGRKRANGYTF
TGTGCCAGCAGCTGGGGGACAGGGAGGAAGAGGGCTAATGGCTACACCTTC
>.|.|TRBV21-1|TRBJ1-2
CASSKEGDPDRVTSNYGYTF
TGTGCCAGCAGCAAAGAGGGGGACCCGGACAGGGTCACTTCTAACTATGGCTACACCTTC
>.|.|TRBV5-1|TRBJ2-5
CASSPEGGDHEETQYF
TGCGCCAGCAGCCCCGAGGGGGGGGACCACGAAGAGACCCAGTACTTC
>.|.|TRBV20-1|TRBJ1-5
CSARMGSQPQHF
TGCAGTGCTAGAATGGGAAGTCAGCCCCAGCATTTT
>few|TRBD2|TRBV27|TRBJ2-7
CASSFGLAESYEQYF
TGTGCCAGCAGTTTCGGTCTAGCGGAATCATACGAGCAGTACTTC
>.|.|TRBV7-9|TRBJ2-3
CASRRVNTDTQYF
TGTGCCAGCCGAAGGGTTAACACAGATACGCAGTATTTT
>few|.|TRBV15|TRBJ2-7
CATSREGDTAYEQYF
TGTGCCACCAGCAGAGAAGGGGACACAGCCTACGAGCAGTACTTC
>.|TRBD1|TRBV12-3/TRBV12-4|TRBJ2-1
CASSTGGDEQFF
TGTGCCAGCAGTACAGGGGGTGATGAGCAGTTCTTC
>.|TRBD2|TRBV7-2|TRBJ2-5
CASSLPSGSLDEQYF
TGTGCCAGCAGCTTACCTAGCGGGAGTTTGGATGAGCAGTACTTC
>.|TRBD2|TRBV6-5|TRBJ2-7
CASSSPGTSGIQIYEQYF
TGTGCCAGCAGTTCACCCGGGACTAGCGGCATCCAGATCTACGAGCAGTACTTC
>many|.|TRBV12-3/TRBV12-4|TRBJ2-4
CASSSRDPVNIQYF
TGTGCCAGCAGTTCCCGGGACCCCGTGAACATTCAGTACTTC
>.|TRBD1|TRBV27|TRBJ2-7
CASAPGQGYYEQYF
TGTGCCAGCGCACCGGGACAGGGATACTACGAGCAGTACTTC
>.|TRBD2|TRBV29-1|TRBJ2-1
CSVGAREGHNEQFF
TGCAGCGTTGGAGCCAGGGAGGGCCACAATGAGCAGTTCTTC
>few|.|TRBV29-1|TRBJ2-7
CSAGDSAYEQYF
TGCAGCGCGGGCGACAGCGCCTACGAGCAGTACTTC
>.|TRBD2|TRBV9|TRBJ2-1
CASRLAGGLGEQFF
TGTGCCAGCCGCCTAGCGGGAGGGTTGGGGGAGCAGTTCTTC
>few|.|TRBV29-1|TRBJ2-7
CSVERPGKSGTFSYEQYF
TGCAGCGTTGAAAGGCCGGGAAAGTCCGGGACATTCTCCTACGAGCAGTACTTC
>.|.|TRBV28|TRBJ2-7
CASSAFEGGEQYF
TGTGCCAGCAGTGCGTTTGAGGGAGGCGAGCAGTACTTC
>.|.|TRBV12-3/TRBV12-4|TRBJ2-3
CASRPGESTDTQYF
TGTGCCAGCAGGCCGGGAGAGAGCACAGATACGCAGTATTTT
>.|.|TRBV20-1|TRBJ2-7
CSARGRWLAGSYEQYF
TGCAGTGCTAGAGGACGTTGGCTAGCAGGTTCATACGAGCAGTACTTC
>once|.|TRBV6-1|TRBJ2-1
CASTKNIGLAGYNEQFF
TGTGCCAGCACTAAAAATATCGGGCTAGCAGGATACAATGAGCAGTTCTTC
>.|TRBD1|TRBV28|TRBJ1-2
CASSSHTTGGNYGYTF
TGTGCCAGCAGTTCCCACACAACAGGGGGCAACTATGGCTACACCTTC
>few|TRBD2|TRBV4-3|TRBJ2-7
CASSQDEPGLTYEQYF
TGCGCCAGCAGCCAAGACGAACCGGGACTAACCTACGAGCAGTACTTC
>.|TRBD2|TRBV7-8|TRBJ2-3
CASSNNPAGTTSTDTQYF
TGTGCCAGCAGCAATAACCCGGCCGGGACTACCAGCACAGATACGCAGTATTTT
>.|TRBD1|TRBV10-3|TRBJ2-1
CAISETGDPYNEQFF
TGTGCCATCAGTGAGACAGGGGATCCATACAATGAGCAGTTCTTC